There are a few counts of the clone carrying this T cell receptor (beta chain). Its specificity is not known. The data originate from a study of cytomegalovirus exposure and HLA in healthy donors. Study observations and caveats: Upon later analysis, HLA-associated TCR beta chains proved more clonally expanded than other, equally common chains.

Donors counted as nominally healthy when sampled, yet unrecorded immune exposures were likely. The PCR was carried out with 60 Vbeta primers and 13 Jbeta primers. Some clones are missing from TCRdb's copy, which holds only in-frame ones; the method was immunoSEQ multiplex PCR. The sample records about 140,000 clones, around 80% being singletons. The CDR3 runs to 15 residues. In germline, CDR1 is MGHRA, CDR2 YSYEKL. Trimming took 1 base from V and 2 from J, leaving 9 bases between them. This receptor was obtained from a man aged 25-40 years in good health and CMV-seronegative. The chain has TRBV4-1 and TRBJ1-3; the D gene is possibly TRBD1 (6 bases). Sequenced sample: PBMCs. The CDR3 DNA follows: TGCGCCAGCAGCCAAGTTGACAGGCCTGGAAACACCATATATTTT. Its translation is CASSQVDRPGNTIYF.